One and the same sample provided the 29 T cell receptor beta chains below, sequenced in a study of blood T cell repertoires in COVID-19. The protocol was immunoSEQ multiplex PCR, while the TCRdb copy is restricted to in-frame clones and leaves out a portion. The sample lists roughly 200,000 clones; 80% to 90% were seen once. The sample consisted of peripheral blood. These receptors were obtained from a man aged 55-75 years with acute or convalescent COVID-19.

The chain links TRBV12-3 or TRBV12-4 to TRBJ2-7; tentatively, D is TRBD1 (7 bases). Trimming cost V 4 bases and J 2 bases, with 9 bases left between them. There are 13 residues in the CDR3. The CDR3 DNA follows: TGTGCCAGCAGTTGGAGGGGGCCCTACGAGCAGTACTTC. Its translation: CASSWRGPYEQYF.

The chain recombines TRBV9 with TRBJ2-1, with 8 positions matching TRBD2. This CDR3 is 14 amino acids long. Germline V gene data show CDR1 as SGDLS and CDR2 as YYNGEE. With V trimmed by 2 bases and J by 5 bases, 3 bases remained unmatched. This CDR3 reads CASSVSGMDNEQFF. DNA for the CDR3: TGTGCCAGCAGCGTTAGCGGGATGGACAATGAGCAGTTCTTC.

The chain is built from TRBV3-1 (or the pseudogene TRBV3-2) and TRBJ2-7; D possibly corresponds to TRBD2 (5 bases). CDR3 length: 15 residues. The germline CDR1 and CDR2 sequences are LGHDT and YNNKEL (reference sequence). V was trimmed by 1 base and J by 2 bases, leaving 12 bases between them. The CDR3 loop reads CASSQAISAAYEQYF. Here the CDR3 DNA reads TGTGCCAGCAGCCAAGCCATTAGCGCGGCCTACGAGCAGTACTTC.

This chain joins TRBV2 and TRBJ1-2; tentatively, D is TRBD1 (6 bases). CDR1 is SNHLY and CDR2 is FYNNEI in the germline V gene. Trimming took 11 bases from V and 8 from J, leaving 21 bases between them. This CDR3 is built from 13 residues. CDR3: CADAIRGQRGYTF. The CDR3 nucleotides are TGTGCCGATGCCATTCGGGGACAACGGGGCTACACCTTC. Filled out from reference TRBV2 and TRBJ1-2, the complete variable domain reads EPEVTQTPSHQVTQMGQEVILRCVPISNHLYFYWYRQILGQKVEFLVSFYNNEISEKSEIFDDQFSVERPDGSNFTLKIRSTKLEDSAMYFCADAIRGQRGYTFGSGTRLTVV.

The chain employs TRBV29-1 and TRBJ2-5; 14 nucleotides agree with TRBD2. The CDR3 extends over 17 amino acids. Germline CDR1 and CDR2: SQVTM and ANQGSEA. V was pared by 3 bases and J by 1 base, with 7 bases of the junction left unmatched. This CDR3 is CSVDGTSGREGQETQYF. CDR3 in DNA: TGCAGCGTTGACGGGACTAGCGGGAGAGAGGGCCAAGAGACCCAGTACTTC.

A few counts support this clone. The chain employs TRBV27 and TRBJ1-4; TRBD1 might be the D (6 bases). The V gene lost 3 bases and the J gene lost 0 bases, with 11 bases spanning the gap. The CDR3 runs to 16 residues. Germline CDR1 is MNHEY and CDR2 is SMNVEV (reference sequence). CDR3 nucleotide sequence: TGTGCCAGCAGTTTGCGGGCAGGGGCAACTAATGAAAAACTGTTTTTT. Amino acids: CASSLRAGATNEKLFF.

The chain has TRBV7-9 and TRBJ2-2; 8 bases agree with TRBD1. CDR1 is SEHNR, CDR2 FQNEAQ, per germline (reference sequence). The CDR3 extends over 14 amino acids. V lost 4 bases, J lost 3 bases, and 1 base stayed unmatched. CDR3 residues: CASSSTGDTGELFF. In DNA form, the CDR3 reads TGTGCCAGCAGCTCGACAGGGGACACCGGGGAGCTGTTTTTT.

The chain has TRBV5-1 and TRBJ1-1; D is perhaps TRBD1 (6 bases). This CDR3 spans 14 amino acids. CDR1 SGHRS and CDR2 YFSETQ come from the germline V gene. V was clipped by 4 bases and J by 1 base, with 11 bases between them. Written as DNA, the CDR3 is TGCGCCAGCAGCAGGGACATCGGGAACACTGAAGCTTTCTTT. Protein product: CASSRDIGNTEAFF.

V is TRBV18 and J is TRBJ1-1; 8 bases are shared with TRBD1. The germline CDR1 and CDR2 sequences are KGHSH and LQKENI. V lost 2 bases to trimming and J lost 9 bases; unmatched junction nucleotides: 2. The CDR3 is made up of 12 amino acids. CDR3 in amino acids: CASSPGQGKAFF. The CDR3 region has the DNA TGTGCCAGCTCACCAGGACAGGGTAAAGCTTTCTTT.

In nucleotides, the CDR3 is TGTGCCAGCAGCTTAAGTGCTGGGACTAGCGGGAGGTGGGAGACCCAGTACTTC. Protein: CASSLSAGTSGRWETQYF. This rearrangement joins TRBV7-2 to TRBJ2-5; 15 nucleotides align to TRBD2. CDR1 and CDR2 (germline): SGHTA, FQGNSA. Unmatched junction bases numbered 9, after V lost 2 bases and J lost 5 bases. This CDR3 has 18 residues.

The rearrangement joins TRBV6-1 to TRBJ1-1; a weak D match, TRBD1 (5 bases). Trimming shortened V by 3 bases and J by 4 bases, and 12 bases separated the two germline ends. The CDR3 consists of 14 residues. The germline V gene encodes CDR1 MNHNS and CDR2 SASEGT. CDR3 sequence reads: CASSEGGLATEAFF. CDR3 coding DNA: TGTGCCAGCAGTGAGGGGGGTCTGGCCACTGAAGCTTTCTTT.

The chain uses TRBV5-1 and TRBJ2-3; TRBD1 aligns across 7 bases. The junction had 3 bases not matched to a gene; V was cut back by 4 bases and J by 1 base. Germline-derived CDR1 and CDR2 are SGHRS and YFSETQ. This CDR3 contains 14 residues. CDR3: CASSRDSRTDTQYF. CDR3 DNA: TGCGCCAGCAGCCGGGACAGCCGCACAGATACGCAGTATTTT.

The chain employs TRBV6-6 and TRBJ1-5; D is undetermined. The length of the CDR3 is 15 residues. V dropped 6 bases and J dropped 1 base, with 13 bases sitting between them. Germline CDR1 reads MNHNY; CDR2 reads SVGAGI (reference sequence). The DNA for the CDR3 is TGTGCCAGCAGAACCTCTGAGGCGAGCAATCAGCCCCAGCATTTT. It encodes CASRTSEASNQPQHF.

This clone was counted a single time. The chain carries TRBV7-2 and TRBJ2-7; 8 positions agree with TRBD1. The CDR3 consists of 15 residues. Germline assignment: CDR1 SGHTA and CDR2 FQGNSA. With 5 bases clipped from V and 3 bases from J, the junction kept 9 bases outside the gene matches. The CDR3 region has the DNA TGTGCCAGCAGCGGGAAGGACAGGGCCTACTACGAGCAGTACTTC. Encoded protein: CASSGKDRAYYEQYF. The full variable domain, with the rest looked up from reference TRBV7-2 and TRBJ2-7, is GAGVSQSPSNKVTEKGKDVELRCDPISGHTALYWYRQSLGQGLEFLIYFQGNSAPDKSGLPSDRFSAERTGGSVSTLTIQRTQQEDSAVYLCASSGKDRAYYEQYFGPGTRLTVT.

This clone came up a few times. The rearrangement joins TRBV18 to TRBJ1-5; D not resolved. Trimming took 2 bases from V and 6 from J, leaving 14 bases between them. The V gene's germline CDR1 is KGHSH and CDR2 LQKENI. The CDR3 extends over 15 amino acids. The CDR3 DNA reads TGTGCCAGCTCACCAAGAGGGTTTGGTAGTCAGCCCCAGCATTTT. Translation gives CASSPRGFGSQPQHF.

The chain employs TRBV3-1 (or the pseudogene TRBV3-2) and TRBJ1-2; 10 positions agree with TRBD1. V was pared by 7 bases and J by 8 bases, with 7 bases of the junction left unmatched. Germline V CDR1 and CDR2: LGHDT, YNNKEL (reference sequence). CDR3 size: 13 residues. CDR3 nucleotide sequence: TGTGCCAGCACCAGACAGGGGGCGCGGGGCTACACCTTC. This sequence encodes CASTRQGARGYTF.

The chain combines TRBV6-5 with TRBJ2-2; maybe TRBD2 (6 bases). Per germline, CDR1 MNHEY and CDR2 SVGAGI. The CDR3 extends over 15 amino acids. Deletions cut 6 bases from V and 0 bases from J, with 11 bases between. This chain's CDR3 is CASSRGFANTGELFF. For the CDR3, the DNA is TGTGCCAGCAGCCGGGGGTTCGCGAACACCGGGGAGCTGTTTTTT.

This rearrangement joins TRBV5-4 to TRBJ2-1; no firm D call. CDR1 is SGHNT, CDR2 YYREEE, per germline (reference sequence). V lost 7 bases and J lost 7, with 12 bases in between. The CDR3 has 12 amino acids. The CDR3 DNA is TGTGCCAGCCCCCACGGTGGTAATGAGCAGTTCTTC. Translated: CASPHGGNEQFF. The variable domain in full, completed from reference TRBV5-4 and TRBJ2-1, reads ETGVTQSPTHLIKTRGQQVTLRCSSQSGHNTVSWYQQALGQGPQFIFQYYREEENGRGNFPPRFSGLQFPNYSSELNVNALELDDSALYLCASPHGGNEQFFGPGTRLTVL.

This chain uses TRBV12-3 or TRBV12-4 with TRBJ2-5; no clear D gene. Trimming took off 3 bases at V and 5 bases at J, with 4 bases between the two ends. The CDR3 extends over 11 amino acids. CDR3 nucleotide sequence: TGTGCCAGCAGTTTTCTGGAGACCCAGTACTTC. This codes for CASSFLETQYF.

The V and J genes are TRBV19 and TRBJ2-2; D possibly corresponds to TRBD2 (7 bases). The CDR3 has 19 residues. Trimming took 1 base from V and 3 from J, leaving 21 bases between them. Germline V CDR1 and CDR2: LNHDA, SQIVND (reference sequence). CDR3 loop: CASSIVGALRGDHTGELFF. CDR3 nucleotides: TGTGCCAGTAGTATAGTGGGGGCGCTTCGGGGGGACCACACCGGGGAGCTGTTTTTT.

This rearrangement joins TRBV4-1 to TRBJ2-7; D perhaps matches TRBD1 (7 bases). CDR1 and CDR2 (germline): MGHRA, YSYEKL. Trimming shortened V by 1 base and J by 2 bases, and 12 bases separated the two germline ends. The CDR3 is made up of 15 amino acids. CDR3 region: CASSQGPGGTYEQYF. CDR3 coding DNA: TGCGCCAGCAGCCAAGGTCCAGGGGGGACCTACGAGCAGTACTTC.

This clone was seen more than once but under ten times. V is TRBV5-1 and J is TRBJ2-5; D might be TRBD2 (6 bases). V was pared by 3 bases and J by 6 bases, with 12 bases between. Germline assignment: CDR1 SGHRS and CDR2 YFSETQ. The CDR3 loop spans 13 amino acids. DNA of the CDR3: TGCGCCAGCAGCTCCACGGGACTCAAGACCCAGTACTTC. It is translated as CASSSTGLKTQYF.

The rearrangement uses TRBV7-3 and TRBJ2-2, with D maybe TRBD2 (6 bases). CDR1 and CDR2 (germline): SGHTA, FQGTGA. V lost 3 bases and J 7 bases, leaving 15 bases between the germline ends. The CDR3 runs to 15 residues. CDR3 nucleotide sequence: TGTGCCAGCAGCTTGGGGCACGGGGGAAACGGGGAGCTGTTTTTT. Its protein product is CASSLGHGGNGELFF.

This clone was found once. DNA for the CDR3: TGTGCCAGCAGCTCGGGGTTCTCCTACGAGCAGTACTTC. This codes for CASSSGFSYEQYF. The V gene is TRBV5-6, the J gene TRBJ2-7; D is possibly TRBD2 (5 bases). The germline V gene has CDR1 SGHDT and CDR2 YYEEEE. This CDR3 region has 13 residues. V was trimmed by 3 bases and J by 0 bases, leaving 7 bases between them.

The chain employs TRBV24-1 and TRBJ2-1; 10 bases fit TRBD2. In germline, CDR1 is KGHDR, CDR2 SFDVKD. With 6 bases clipped from V and 6 bases from J, the junction kept 7 bases outside the gene matches. The CDR3 sequence is 15 residues long. The CDR3 nucleotides read TGTGCCACCAGTAACGCCGGGACTAGCGTCAATGAGCAGTTCTTC. Amino acids: CATSNAGTSVNEQFF.

The rearrangement joins TRBV7-8 to TRBJ2-2, with D possibly being TRBD2 (5 bases). Trimming pared 0 bases from V and 2 bases from J, leaving 10 bases between. The CDR3 is 16 residues long. Germline lookup yields CDR1 SGHVS and CDR2 FQNEAQ. CDR3 sequence (DNA): TGTGCCAGCAGCTTAGCCTGGCTAGCAAACACCGGGGAGCTGTTTTTT. Translating it yields CASSLAWLANTGELFF. Full variable domain (outside the CDR3, taken from reference TRBV7-8 and TRBJ2-2): GAGVSQSPRYKVAKRGQDVALRCDPISGHVSLFWYQQALGQGPEFLTYFQNEAQLDKSGLPSDRFFAERPEGSVSTLKIQRTQQEDSAVYLCASSLAWLANTGELFFGEGSRLTVL.

The chain combines TRBV6-5 with TRBJ1-1; the match to TRBD1 covers 7 bases. V shed 0 bases, J shed 11 bases, and the junction held 9 bases outside the gene matches. CDR1 is MNHEY, CDR2 SVGAGI, per germline. The CDR3 has 14 amino acids. CDR3: CASSYSDRAGGAFF. The CDR3 DNA sequence: TGTGCCAGCAGTTACTCCGACAGGGCGGGTGGGGCTTTCTTT.

This clone has more than one count but fewer than ten. This chain uses TRBV28 with TRBJ2-7, with 10 bases that match TRBD1. CDR3 length: 12 residues. With V trimmed by 11 bases and J by 3 bases, 4 bases remained unmatched. The germline gives CDR1 MDHEN, CDR2 SYDVKM. The CDR3 DNA reads as TGTGCCTCGGGACAGGGGAACTACGAGCAGTACTTC. Its protein is CASGQGNYEQYF.

The V call is TRBV7-9, the J call TRBJ2-1; D might be TRBD1 (7 bases). Germline V lookup: CDR1 SEHNR, CDR2 FQNEAQ (reference sequence). With 4 bases removed from V and 1 base from J, the gap between germline ends came to 11 bases. The length of the CDR3 is 15 residues. The CDR3 here is CASSSTGRSYNEQFF. CDR3 DNA: TGTGCCAGCAGCTCGACAGGGAGGTCCTACAATGAGCAGTTCTTC. Using reference TRBV7-9 and TRBJ2-1 for the parts outside the CDR3, the full variable domain is DTGVSQNPRHKITKRGQNVTFRCDPISEHNRLYWYRQTLGQGPEFLTYFQNEAQLEKSRLLSDRFSAERPKGSFSTLEIQRTEQGDSAMYLCASSSTGRSYNEQFFGPGTRLTVL.